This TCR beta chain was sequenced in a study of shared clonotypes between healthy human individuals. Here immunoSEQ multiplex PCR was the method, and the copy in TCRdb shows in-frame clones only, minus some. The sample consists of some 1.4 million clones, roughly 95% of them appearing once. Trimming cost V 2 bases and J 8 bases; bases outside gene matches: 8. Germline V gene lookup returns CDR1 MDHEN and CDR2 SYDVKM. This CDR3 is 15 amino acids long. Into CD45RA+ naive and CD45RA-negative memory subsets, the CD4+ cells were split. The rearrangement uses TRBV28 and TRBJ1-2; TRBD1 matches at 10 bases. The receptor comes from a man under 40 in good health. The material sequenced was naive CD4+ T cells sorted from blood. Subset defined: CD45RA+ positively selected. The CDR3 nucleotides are TGTGCCAGCAGTTTACGGGACAGGGGTTTGGGCGGCTACACCTTC. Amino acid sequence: CASSLRDRGLGGYTF.